These 19 T cell receptor beta chains were sequenced from one sample in a study of T-cell reconstitution after alpha-beta-depleted transplantation in children. During its preparation, the TCRbeta library received unique molecular identifiers. TCRdb independently ran MiXCR on the PCR reads; one entry per CDR3 protein. The table has some 250,000 distinct CDR3 sequences, about 11% seen once. The source material was PBMCs from the stem cell graft donor, sampled from the stem cell graft. Receptors were obtained from a human donor who donated a stem cell graft to a child with acute lymphoblastic leukemia.

This rearrangement joins TRBV5-1 to TRBJ2-1; tentative D call: TRBD2 (5 bases). The germline V and J ends were trimmed by 0 bases and 5 bases, with 15 bases remaining between them. This CDR3 is built from 16 residues. The germline V gene encodes CDR1 SGHRS and CDR2 YFSETQ. The CDR3 DNA is TGCGCCAGCAGCTTGGGTTCGGGATCGCCTAACAATGAGCAGTTCTTC. This codes for CASSLGSGSPNNEQFF. Full variable domain (rest looked up from reference TRBV5-1 and TRBJ2-1): KAGVTQTPRYLIKTRGQQVTLSCSPISGHRSVSWYQQTPGQGLQFLFEYFSETQRNKGNFPGRFSGRQFSNSRSEMNVSTLELGDSALYLCASSLGSGSPNNEQFFGPGTRLTVL.

The chain joins TRBV13 to TRBJ2-3, with TRBD2 identical over 16 bases. The length of the CDR3 is 16 residues. Germline lookup yields CDR1 PRHDT and CDR2 FYEKMQ (reference sequence). Trimming at V came to 5 bases and at J to 6 bases, leaving 5 bases not matched to a gene. CDR3 DNA: TGTGCCAGCAGCCTGGGACTAGCGGGAGGGAACGATACGCAGTATTTT. It codes for CASSLGLAGGNDTQYF. Supplemented by reference TRBV13 and TRBJ2-3, the full variable domain reads AAGVIQSPRHLIKEKRETATLKCYPIPRHDTVYWYQQGPGQDPQFLISFYEKMQSDKGSIPDRFSAQQFSDYHSELNMSSLELGDSALYFCASSLGLAGGNDTQYFGPGTRLTVL.

The table lists this clonotype with many counts. J is TRBJ1-4 and V is TRBV7-9; 7 bases align to TRBD1. The trim removed 4 bases at V and 7 bases at J, leaving 9 bases unmatched. The CDR3 is made up of 15 amino acids. Germline CDR1 reads SEHNR; CDR2 reads FQNEAQ (reference sequence). CDR3 protein: CASSSEAGGLEKLFF. CDR3 bases: TGTGCCAGCAGCTCGGAAGCAGGGGGACTTGAAAAACTGTTTTTT.

V is TRBV10-2 and J is TRBJ2-2, with D tentatively TRBD1 or TRBD2 (6 bases each). The CDR3 is made up of 12 amino acids. CDR1 is WSHSY, CDR2 SAAADI, per germline. V lost 6 bases to trimming and J lost 7 bases, with 9 bases between them. CDR3 sequence (DNA): TGCGCCAGCAGCGGAGGGGGCGGGGAGCTGTTTTTT. Translation: CASSGGGGELFF.

This clonotype was observed many times. This chain connects TRBV20-1 to TRBJ2-1; 8 nucleotides align to TRBD2. The junction had 14 bases not matched to a gene; V was cut back by 6 bases and J by 7 bases. Germline-derived CDR1 and CDR2 are DFQATT and SNEGSKA (reference sequence). This CDR3 region has 15 residues. In nucleotides, the CDR3 is TGCAGTGCCGCTCTGCGGGGGGCCAGCACGAATGAGCAGTTCTTC. Protein sequence: CSAALRGASTNEQFF.

This clonotype was observed at least ten times. V and J are TRBV6-5 and TRBJ2-6; D is uncertain. In germline, CDR1 is MNHEY, CDR2 SVGAGI. The CDR3 runs to 16 residues. With 4 bases removed from V and 1 base from J, the gap between germline ends came to 11 bases. Written as DNA, the CDR3 is TGTGCCAGCAGTTTTAAAGGCCGGTCTGGGGCCAACGTCCTGACTTTC. Protein product: CASSFKGRSGANVLTF.

There are many counts of this clonotype. The chain links TRBV29-1 to TRBJ2-5, with TRBD2 identical over 12 bases. This CDR3 region has 15 residues. The V segment lost 6 bases and the J segment 3 bases; nucleotides outside the gene matches: 8. Looked up from germline, CDR1 is SQVTM and CDR2 is ANQGSEA. CDR3 loop: CSVFSSGRAEETQYF. CDR3 coding DNA: TGCAGCGTATTCTCTAGCGGGAGGGCCGAAGAGACCCAGTACTTC.

This clonotype was seen many times. The rearrangement uses TRBV6-1 and TRBJ2-2, with 9 bases fitting TRBD1. Per germline, CDR1 MNHNS and CDR2 SASEGT. The J segment lost 4 bases and the V segment lost 4 bases, leaving 10 bases of the junction unmatched. The CDR3 is 17 residues long. The CDR3 sequence is CASSASPGTGFTGELFF. The CDR3 DNA follows: TGTGCCAGCAGTGCCTCCCCCGGGACAGGGTTCACCGGGGAGCTGTTTTTT.

This clonotype was counted many times. The chain joins TRBV28 to TRBJ2-5, with unresolved D. This CDR3 region has 11 residues. V was clipped by 7 bases and J by 5 bases, with 8 bases between them. CDR1 is MDHEN, CDR2 SYDVKM, per germline. The CDR3 bases are TGTGCCAGCATCCTCGGGGAGACCCAGTACTTC. Its protein product is CASILGETQYF.

Many counts were recorded for this clonotype. V usage is TRBV7-2 and J usage is TRBJ1-1; TRBD1 might be the D (6 bases). CDR3 length: 16 amino acids. The germline V and J ends were trimmed by 3 bases and 7 bases, with 21 bases remaining between them. Germline CDR1 reads SGHTA; CDR2 reads FQGNSA. The CDR3: CASSFTAHRDAGEAFF. CDR3 sequence (DNA): TGTGCCAGCAGCTTCACCGCCCACAGGGACGCGGGTGAAGCTTTCTTT.

This clonotype was counted at least ten times. The CDR3 region is CASSRQGAREKLFF. The DNA of the CDR3 is TGTGCCAGCAGTCGACAGGGGGCGCGGGAAAAACTGTTTTTT. This chain connects TRBV12-3 or TRBV12-4 to TRBJ1-4; 10 nucleotides line up with TRBD1. The CDR3 covers 14 residues. J was trimmed by 8 bases and V by 5 bases; bases with no gene match: 5.

This clonotype was detected ten times or more. This sequence joins TRBV15 and TRBJ2-3; 8 nucleotides line up with TRBD1. Germline CDR1 reads LNHNV; CDR2 reads YYDKDF (reference sequence). V dropped 3 bases and J dropped 2; count of bases not matched to a gene: 7. The CDR3 is 16 amino acids. The CDR3: CATSSYTDRVTDTQYF. The CDR3, as DNA: TGTGCCACCAGCAGTTACACGGACAGGGTCACAGATACGCAGTATTTT.

This clonotype was detected many times. The chain uses TRBV4-3 and TRBJ2-7, with 7 bases identical to TRBD1. The ends lost 4 bases at V and 1 base at J; junction bases unmatched: 4. Germline assignment: CDR1 LGHNA and CDR2 YSLEER. This CDR3 is 14 amino acids long. The DNA of the CDR3 is TGCGCCAGCAGCCCCCACAGGGGTTCCTACGAGCAGTACTTC. This encodes CASSPHRGSYEQYF.

In its sample, this clonotype was seen many times. The J gene is TRBJ2-5, the V gene TRBV25-1; 12 bases map to TRBD1. Losses at the gene ends were 9 bases for V and 6 bases for J; bases not matched to a gene: 11. Germline CDR1 and CDR2: MGHDK and SYGVNS. The CDR3 runs to 15 residues. CDR3 in amino acids: CARGTGGPTEKTQYF. The CDR3 DNA reads TGTGCCAGAGGGACAGGGGGCCCAACCGAGAAGACCCAGTACTTC.

This clonotype has ten or more counts. This sequence joins TRBV10-3 and TRBJ2-3; 7 nucleotides align to TRBD2. The germline CDR1 and CDR2 sequences are ENHRY and SYGVKD. CDR3 length equals 17 residues. V was clipped by 0 bases and J by 2 bases; unmatched bases: 8. CDR3 in amino acids: CAISESSASGYTDTQYF. The CDR3 DNA is TGTGCCATCAGTGAGTCGTCCGCTAGCGGATACACAGATACGCAGTATTTT.

This clonotype was recorded at least ten times. The chain combines TRBV5-1 with TRBJ1-4, with a weak D call TRBD1 (5 bases). Trimming left V 4 bases short and J 7 bases short, with 14 bases between. This CDR3 spans 14 amino acids. CDR1 and CDR2 from the germline V gene are SGHRS and YFSETQ. For the CDR3, the DNA is TGCGCCAGCAGCACAGGATCAGGGACTGAAAAACTGTTTTTT. Translating it yields CASSTGSGTEKLFF.

This clonotype was counted ten times or more. The genes are TRBV5-6 and TRBJ1-2, with D hard to call. Germline V gene lookup returns CDR1 SGHDT and CDR2 YYEEEE. This CDR3 is built from 11 residues. V was shortened by 4 bases and J by 5 bases, with 6 bases between the two germline ends. The CDR3 bases are TGTGCCAGCAGCGGGGAGTATGGCTACACCTTC. This encodes CASSGEYGYTF. Variable domain in full (rest from reference TRBV5-6 and TRBJ1-2): DAGVTQSPTHLIKTRGQQVTLRCSPKSGHDTVSWYQQALGQGPQFIFQYYEEEERQRGNFPDRFSGHQFPNYSSELNVNALLLGDSALYLCASSGEYGYTFGSGTRLTVV.

This clonotype was counted ten times or more. The chain has TRBV20-1 and TRBJ2-1; 10 bases are a match to TRBD2. The V gene end was trimmed by 3 bases and the J gene end by 1 base; junction bases not matched to a gene: 3. The germline gives CDR1 DFQATT, CDR2 SNEGSKA (reference sequence). The CDR3 totals 15 residues. The CDR3 sequence is CSASSGRRSYNEQFF. Here the CDR3 DNA reads TGCAGTGCTAGTAGCGGGAGGAGGTCCTACAATGAGCAGTTCTTC.

Ten or more counts support this clonotype. The rearrangement links TRBV6-2 or TRBV6-3 to TRBJ1-5; 8 bases are a match to TRBD1. The germline CDR1 and CDR2 sequences are MNHEY and SVGEGT. The CDR3 length is 15 residues. V was clipped by 6 bases and J by 5 bases; unmatched bases: 9. The CDR3 region has the DNA TGTGCCAGCAGACATACTGGACAGGGCCATCAGCCCCAGCATTTT. Amino acids: CASRHTGQGHQPQHF.